These 7 T cell receptor beta chains share one sample of origin, sequenced in a study of T cell responses to AZD1222 COVID-19 vaccine. Profiled with immunoSEQ multiplex PCR; TCRdb holds only in-frame clones, not every one. The data hold roughly 140,000 clones, with 94% observed a single time. The sequencing used peripheral blood, collected on day 0 of AZD1222 vaccination. Receptors originate from an adult in good health.

The chain recombines TRBV19 with TRBJ2-3, with 7 positions matching TRBD1. Germline assignment: CDR1 LNHDA and CDR2 SQIVND (reference sequence). Unmatched junction bases numbered 11, after V lost 8 bases and J lost 3 bases. The CDR3 length is 15 residues. CDR3 nucleotide sequence: TGTGCCAGTCGAAACGGACAGGTTGGTACAGATACGCAGTATTTT. Translation gives CASRNGQVGTDTQYF.

CDR3 loop: CATSDAGARLLNTEAFF. DNA of the CDR3: TGTGCCACCAGTGATGCGGGGGCTAGGTTATTGAACACTGAAGCTTTCTTT. V gene TRBV24-1 combines with J gene TRBJ1-1, with a tentative D call TRBD1 (6 bases). The CDR3 runs to 17 residues. V was cut by 3 bases and J by 0 bases, with 16 bases left in between. Germline-derived CDR1 and CDR2 are KGHDR and SFDVKD.

The rearrangement links TRBV6-2 or TRBV6-3 to TRBJ1-6, with D hard to call. From germline, CDR1 is MNHEY and CDR2 SVGEGT. V lost 6 bases and J 8 bases, leaving 8 bases between the germline ends. The CDR3 covers 12 residues. The CDR3 coding sequence is TGTGCCAGCAGCCACGGGGATTCACCCCTCCACTTT. Residues: CASSHGDSPLHF.

The DNA for the CDR3 is TGCGCCAGCAGCCAAGAGACTAGCCGCGGCAAAAACATTCAGTACTTC. Amino acids: CASSQETSRGKNIQYF. This chain connects TRBV4-1 to TRBJ2-4; 7 bases are shared with TRBD2. The CDR3 runs to 16 residues. J was trimmed by 3 bases and V by 0 bases; bases with no gene match: 5. CDR1 is MGHRA and CDR2 is YSYEKL in the germline V gene.

The chain carries TRBV6-2 or TRBV6-3 and TRBJ1-5; D is unclear. Germline V lookup: CDR1 MNHEY, CDR2 SVGEGT. The CDR3 is 14 amino acids. V lost 1 base and J 8 bases, leaving 12 bases between the germline ends. The CDR3 DNA reads as TGTGCCAGCAGTTACTTTAACTCCTTGGAGCCCCAGCATTTT. Its protein product is CASSYFNSLEPQHF.

This chain connects TRBV6-5 to TRBJ1-2; D is ambiguous. Looked up from germline, CDR1 is MNHEY and CDR2 is SVGAGI. V gave up 7 bases and J gave up 11 bases, with 11 bases separating them. This CDR3 is 10 amino acids long. CDR3 sequence reads: CASKGLRYTF. As DNA, the CDR3 is TGTGCCAGCAAAGGACTCAGGTACACCTTC.

Of note for this clone: Germline and junction disagree at one end, which may indicate a read error. This chain links TRBV6-2 or TRBV6-3 with TRBJ2-5; D unresolved. The length of the CDR3 is 11 residues. The germline gives CDR1 MNHEY, CDR2 SVGEGT. CDR3 sequence reads: CASSYFGTLHF. The CDR3 coding sequence is TGTGCCAGCAGTTATTTTGGCACTCTCCACTTC.